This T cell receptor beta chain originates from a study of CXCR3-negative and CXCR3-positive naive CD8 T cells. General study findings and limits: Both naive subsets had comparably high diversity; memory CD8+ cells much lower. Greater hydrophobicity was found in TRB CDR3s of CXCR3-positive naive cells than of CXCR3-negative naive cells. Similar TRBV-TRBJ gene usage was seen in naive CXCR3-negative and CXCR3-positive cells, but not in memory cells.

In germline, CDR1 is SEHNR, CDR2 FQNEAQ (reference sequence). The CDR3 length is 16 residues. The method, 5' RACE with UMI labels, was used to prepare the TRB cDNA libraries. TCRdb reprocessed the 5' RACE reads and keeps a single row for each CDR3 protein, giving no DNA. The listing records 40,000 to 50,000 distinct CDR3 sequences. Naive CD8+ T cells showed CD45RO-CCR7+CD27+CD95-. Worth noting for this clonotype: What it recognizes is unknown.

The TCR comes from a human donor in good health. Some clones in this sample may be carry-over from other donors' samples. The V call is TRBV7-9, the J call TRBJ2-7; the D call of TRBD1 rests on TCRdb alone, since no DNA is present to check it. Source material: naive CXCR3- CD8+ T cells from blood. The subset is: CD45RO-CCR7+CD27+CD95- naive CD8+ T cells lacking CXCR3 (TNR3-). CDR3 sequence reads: CASSPRRDRGHYEQYF.